The clone carrying this T cell receptor beta chain was seen only a few times. Unique molecular identifiers were in the cDNA, with template-switch universal primer binding. TCRdb ran MiXCR on the 5' RACE reads and lists one entry per CDR3 protein. The table lists some 1,600,000 distinct CDR3 sequences, under 35% of them singletons. There are 16 residues in the CDR3. With 2 bases clipped from V and 4 bases from J, the junction kept 6 bases outside the gene matches. The germline CDR1 and CDR2 sequences are DFQATT and SNEGSKA (reference sequence). These data come from a study of identical twins. This chain uses TRBV20-1 with TRBJ2-1; 12 bases match TRBD2. The origin of this receptor is a newborn girl in good health. Sequenced material: cord blood. CDR3 sequence (DNA): TGCAGTGCTAGATCCCCCGGGACTAGCGGGTACAATGAGCAGTTCTTC. This sequence encodes CSARSPGTSGYNEQFF.